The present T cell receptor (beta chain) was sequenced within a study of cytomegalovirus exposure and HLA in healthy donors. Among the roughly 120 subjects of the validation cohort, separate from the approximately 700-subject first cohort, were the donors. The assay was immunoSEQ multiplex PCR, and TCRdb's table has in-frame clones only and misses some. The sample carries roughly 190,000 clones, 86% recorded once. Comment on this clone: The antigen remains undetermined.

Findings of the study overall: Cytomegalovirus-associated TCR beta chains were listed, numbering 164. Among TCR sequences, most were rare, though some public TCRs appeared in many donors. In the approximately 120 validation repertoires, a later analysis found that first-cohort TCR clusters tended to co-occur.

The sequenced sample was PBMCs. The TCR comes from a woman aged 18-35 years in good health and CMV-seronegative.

As DNA, the CDR3 is TGTGCTAGTGGTTCGGACTTGGGATCTAGGAATGGCTACACCTTC. This translates into CASGSDLGSRNGYTF. The chain has TRBV12-5 and TRBJ1-2; D unresolved. Per germline, CDR1 LGHNT and CDR2 FRNRAP. V lost 4 bases and J lost 6, with 18 bases in between. The CDR3 is made up of 15 amino acids. Full variable domain (outside the CDR3, taken from reference TRBV12-5 and TRBJ1-2): DARVTQTPRHKVTEMGQEVTMRCQPILGHNTVFWYRQTMMQGLELLAYFRNRAPLDDSGMPKDRFSAEMPDATLATLKIQPSEPRDSAVYFCASGSDLGSRNGYTFGSGTRLTVV.